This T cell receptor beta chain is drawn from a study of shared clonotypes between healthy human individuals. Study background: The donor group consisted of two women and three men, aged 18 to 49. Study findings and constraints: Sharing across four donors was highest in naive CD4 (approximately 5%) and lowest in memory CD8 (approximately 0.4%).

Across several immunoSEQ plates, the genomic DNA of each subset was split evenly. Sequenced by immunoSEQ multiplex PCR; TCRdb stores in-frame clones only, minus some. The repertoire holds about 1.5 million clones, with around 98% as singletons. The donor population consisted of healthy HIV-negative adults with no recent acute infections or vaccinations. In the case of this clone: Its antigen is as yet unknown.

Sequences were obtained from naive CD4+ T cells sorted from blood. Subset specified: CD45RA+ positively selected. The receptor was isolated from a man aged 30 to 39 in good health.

CDR3 sequence (DNA): TGTGCCATCAGTGAGTCGGCCCGGGGTGGAGAGACCCAGTACTTC. This encodes CAISESARGGETQYF. The J gene is TRBJ2-5, the V gene TRBV10-3; D may be TRBD2 (5 bases). The CDR3 length is 15 residues. V was shortened by 0 bases and J by 4 bases, with 12 bases between the two germline ends. Per germline, CDR1 ENHRY and CDR2 SYGVKD.